The rows below give T cell receptor beta chains drawn from one sample of a study of blood T cell repertoires in COVID-19. Sequenced by immunoSEQ multiplex PCR; TCRdb stores in-frame clones only, minus some. The sample has approximately 30,000 clones, roughly 84% seen once. Sequencing was performed on peripheral blood. These receptor sequences come from a man in his 70s with active COVID-19. The CDR3 runs from the conserved cysteine through the conserved F or W. The D gene is left open where the match is weak. The size of a clone is reported for some rows only, either as once, few or many, or as a class for expanded clones.

d_gene: NA; j_gene: TRBJ1-6; v_gene: TRBV7-2; len: 15; abundance: NA; CDR3aa: CASSLQTGLWSPLHF; CDR3nt: TGTGCCAGCAGCTTACAGACAGGTCTATGGTCACCCCTCCACTTT
d_gene: TRBD2; j_gene: TRBJ2-5; v_gene: TRBV11-3; len: 15; abundance: once; CDR3aa: CASSPLAGGGETQYF; CDR3nt: TGTGCCAGCAGCCCACTCGCGGGGGGCGGGGAGACCCAGTACTTC
d_gene: NA; j_gene: TRBJ2-1; v_gene: TRBV3-1/TRBV3-2; len: 20; abundance: NA; CDR3aa: CASSQFSRGGSGGSYNEQFF; CDR3nt: TGTGCCAGCAGCCAATTTTCGAGGGGGGGGAGTGGAGGCTCCTACAATGAGCAGTTCTTC
d_gene: TRBD2; j_gene: TRBJ2-7; v_gene: TRBV15; len: 20; abundance: NA; CDR3aa: CATSRDHGGGPDGGSYEQYF; CDR3nt: TGTGCCACCAGCAGAGATCATGGCGGGGGGCCAGACGGGGGATCCTACGAGCAGTACTTC
d_gene: NA; j_gene: TRBJ1-2; v_gene: TRBV28; len: 17; abundance: NA; CDR3aa: CASTPGGGRAFSYGYTF; CDR3nt: TGTGCCAGCACCCCCGGGGGGGGAAGGGCCTTCAGCTATGGCTACACCTTC
d_gene: NA; j_gene: TRBJ2-7; v_gene: TRBV23-1; len: 15; abundance: NA; CDR3aa: CASSHPGLHSYEQYF; CDR3nt: TGCGCCAGCAGTCACCCAGGGTTACACTCCTACGAGCAGTACTTC
d_gene: TRBD1; j_gene: TRBJ2-5; v_gene: TRBV7-8; len: 15; abundance: NA; CDR3aa: CASSFEGQGATTQYF; CDR3nt: TGTGCCAGCAGCTTCGAAGGACAGGGGGCGACGACCCAGTACTTC
d_gene: TRBD1; j_gene: TRBJ1-1; v_gene: TRBV30; len: 14; abundance: NA; CDR3aa: CAWSRGGTATEAFF; CDR3nt: TGTGCCTGGAGCCGCGGGGGGACAGCCACTGAAGCTTTCTTT
d_gene: NA; j_gene: TRBJ1-1; v_gene: TRBV4-2; len: 14; abundance: NA; CDR3aa: CASSQGQKNTEAFF; CDR3nt: TGTGCCAGCAGCCAAGGACAAAAGAACACTGAAGCTTTCTTT
d_gene: TRBD1; j_gene: TRBJ2-1; v_gene: TRBV6-2/TRBV6-3; len: 18; abundance: NA; CDR3aa: CASSSYPPGTGGFNEQFF; CDR3nt: TGTGCCAGCAGTTCTTATCCTCCCGGGACAGGGGGTTTTAATGAGCAGTTCTTC
d_gene: TRBD2; j_gene: TRBJ2-3; v_gene: TRBV3-1/TRBV3-2; len: 17; abundance: once; CDR3aa: CASSQSLRGGSTDTQYF; CDR3nt: TGTGCCAGCAGCCAAAGTTTACGGGGGGGCAGCACAGATACGCAGTATTTT
d_gene: TRBD1; j_gene: TRBJ1-2; v_gene: TRBV14; len: 13; abundance: once; CDR3aa: CASSQQPQDRVTF; CDR3nt: TGTGCCAGCAGCCAACAACCCCAGGACAGGGTGACCTTC
d_gene: NA; j_gene: TRBJ1-1; v_gene: TRBV6-6; len: 13; abundance: few; CDR3aa: CASSSNQNTEAFF; CDR3nt: TGTGCCAGCAGCAGTAACCAGAACACTGAAGCTTTCTTT
d_gene: NA; j_gene: TRBJ2-2; v_gene: TRBV5-5; len: 13; abundance: NA; CDR3aa: CASSLVPTGELFF; CDR3nt: TGTGCCAGCAGCTTGGTCCCTACCGGGGAGCTGTTTTTT
d_gene: NA; j_gene: TRBJ1-1; v_gene: TRBV7-3; len: 16; abundance: once; CDR3aa: CASSPTNRVVNTEAFF; CDR3nt: TGTGCCAGCAGCCCAACGAACAGGGTGGTGAACACTGAAGCTTTCTTT
d_gene: NA; j_gene: TRBJ2-5; v_gene: TRBV12-3/TRBV12-4; len: 13; abundance: few; CDR3aa: CASRIDSQETQYF; CDR3nt: TGTGCCAGCAGAATTGACAGCCAAGAGACCCAGTACTTC
d_gene: NA; j_gene: TRBJ2-7; v_gene: TRBV5-6; len: 14; abundance: NA; CDR3aa: CASSLWAGVSEQYF; CDR3nt: TGTGCCAGCAGCTTGTGGGCAGGGGTGAGTGAGCAGTACTTC
d_gene: TRBD2; j_gene: TRBJ2-3; v_gene: TRBV24-1; len: 17; abundance: NA; CDR3aa: CATSEPSGGRRTDTQYF; CDR3nt: TGTGCCACCAGTGAACCTAGCGGGGGGAGGCGCACAGATACGCAGTATTTT
d_gene: TRBD1; j_gene: TRBJ1-4; v_gene: TRBV2; len: 15; abundance: NA; CDR3aa: CASSPQTGRNEKLFF; CDR3nt: TGTGCCAGCAGCCCTCAGACAGGGCGAAATGAAAAACTGTTTTTT
d_gene: NA; j_gene: TRBJ2-4; v_gene: TRBV18; len: 17; abundance: NA; CDR3aa: CASSPPGQGLAKNIQYF; CDR3nt: TGTGCCAGCTCACCACCCGGGCAGGGACTAGCCAAAAACATTCAGTACTTC
d_gene: NA; j_gene: TRBJ1-1; v_gene: TRBV11-2; len: 17; abundance: NA; CDR3aa: CASSSPGGDQSWTEAFF; CDR3nt: TGTGCCAGCAGCTCCCCCGGCGGCGACCAAAGTTGGACTGAAGCTTTCTTT
d_gene: TRBD1; j_gene: TRBJ1-2; v_gene: TRBV28; len: 13; abundance: NA; CDR3aa: CASSRTGNYGYTF; CDR3nt: TGTGCCAGCAGCCGGACAGGCAACTATGGCTACACCTTC
d_gene: NA; j_gene: TRBJ1-6; v_gene: TRBV5-5; len: 15; abundance: NA; CDR3aa: CASSPVSSYNSPLHF; CDR3nt: TGTGCCAGCAGCCCCGTCAGCTCCTATAATTCACCCCTCCACTTT
d_gene: NA; j_gene: TRBJ1-1; v_gene: TRBV19; len: 16; abundance: NA; CDR3aa: CASSTLPRGAGTEAFF; CDR3nt: TGTGCCAGTAGTACCCTTCCCCGGGGGGCGGGAACTGAAGCTTTCTTT
d_gene: TRBD2; j_gene: TRBJ2-5; v_gene: TRBV9; len: 14; abundance: NA; CDR3aa: CASSPTGGQETQYF; CDR3nt: TGTGCCAGCAGCCCCACGGGGGGCCAAGAGACCCAGTACTTC
d_gene: NA; j_gene: TRBJ1-1; v_gene: TRBV30; len: 15; abundance: NA; CDR3aa: CAWSVYRVVVAEAFF; CDR3nt: TGTGCCTGGAGTGTATACAGGGTAGTCGTGGCTGAAGCTTTCTTT
d_gene: NA; j_gene: TRBJ1-6; v_gene: TRBV29-1; len: 16; abundance: NA; CDR3aa: CSVGWQEGDLNSPLHF; CDR3nt: TGCAGCGTGGGATGGCAGGAGGGAGACCTTAATTCACCCCTCCACTTT
d_gene: NA; j_gene: TRBJ2-5; v_gene: TRBV7-9; len: 12; abundance: NA; CDR3aa: CASSLEAGTQYF; CDR3nt: TGTGCCAGCAGCTTAGAGGCAGGGACCCAGTACTTC
d_gene: NA; j_gene: TRBJ2-1; v_gene: TRBV25-1; len: 11; abundance: NA; CDR3aa: CATAGANEQFF; CDR3nt: TGTGCCACGGCGGGGGCCAATGAGCAGTTCTTC
d_gene: TRBD1; j_gene: TRBJ2-4; v_gene: TRBV6-5; len: 14; abundance: NA; CDR3aa: CASSRDREKNIQYF; CDR3nt: TGTGCCAGCAGCAGGGACAGGGAAAAAAACATTCAGTACTTC